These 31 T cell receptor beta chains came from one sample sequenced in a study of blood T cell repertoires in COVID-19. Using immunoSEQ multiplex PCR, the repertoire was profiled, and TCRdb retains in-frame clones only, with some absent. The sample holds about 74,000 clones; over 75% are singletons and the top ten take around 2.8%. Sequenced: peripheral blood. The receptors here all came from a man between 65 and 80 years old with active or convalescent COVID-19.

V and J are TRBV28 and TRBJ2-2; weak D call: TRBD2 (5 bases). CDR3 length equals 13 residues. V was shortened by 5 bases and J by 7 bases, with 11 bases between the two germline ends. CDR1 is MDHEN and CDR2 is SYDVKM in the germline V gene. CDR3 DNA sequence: TGTGCCAGCAGTATCCGGGAAGGCGGGGAGCTGTTTTTT. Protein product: CASSIREGGELFF.

The CDR3 coding sequence is TGTGCCAGCAGCCCCCAGGGGACGACTGAAGCTTTCTTT. As protein: CASSPQGTTEAFF. The J gene is TRBJ1-1, the V gene TRBV14; tentative D call: TRBD1 (6 bases). The CDR3 has 13 residues. CDR1 is SGHDN, CDR2 FVKESK, per germline. V gave up 4 bases and J gave up 5 bases, with 11 bases separating them.

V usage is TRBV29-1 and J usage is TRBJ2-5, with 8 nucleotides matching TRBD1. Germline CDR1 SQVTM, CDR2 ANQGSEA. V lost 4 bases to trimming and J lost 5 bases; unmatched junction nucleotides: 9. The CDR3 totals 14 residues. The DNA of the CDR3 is TGCAGCGTTGCCAAGACAGGGGCAGGGGAGACCCAGTACTTC. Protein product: CSVAKTGAGETQYF.

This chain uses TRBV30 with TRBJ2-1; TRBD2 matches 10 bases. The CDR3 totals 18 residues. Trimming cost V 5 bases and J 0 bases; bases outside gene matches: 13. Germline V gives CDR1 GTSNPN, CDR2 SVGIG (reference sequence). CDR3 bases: TGTGCCTGGGCCCGAAGGACTAGCGGCGTAAGCTCCTACAATGAGCAGTTCTTC. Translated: CAWARRTSGVSSYNEQFF.

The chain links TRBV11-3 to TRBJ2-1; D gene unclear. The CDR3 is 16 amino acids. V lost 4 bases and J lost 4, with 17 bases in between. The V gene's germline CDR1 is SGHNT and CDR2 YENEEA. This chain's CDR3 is CASSSRQVAPYNEQFF. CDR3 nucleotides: TGTGCCAGCAGCTCCCGTCAGGTCGCCCCATACAATGAGCAGTTCTTC.

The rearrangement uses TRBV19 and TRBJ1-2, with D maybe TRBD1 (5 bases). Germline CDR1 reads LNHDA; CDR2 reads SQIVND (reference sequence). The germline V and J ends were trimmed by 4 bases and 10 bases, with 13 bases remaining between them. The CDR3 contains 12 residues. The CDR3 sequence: CASSREGRDYTF. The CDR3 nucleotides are TGTGCCAGTAGTAGGGAGGGGCGCGACTACACCTTC. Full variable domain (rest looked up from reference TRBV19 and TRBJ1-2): DGGITQSPKYLFRKEGQNVTLSCEQNLNHDAMYWYRQDPGQGLRLIYYSQIVNDFQKGDIAEGYSVSREKKESFPLTVTSAQKNPTAFYLCASSREGRDYTFGSGTRLTVV.

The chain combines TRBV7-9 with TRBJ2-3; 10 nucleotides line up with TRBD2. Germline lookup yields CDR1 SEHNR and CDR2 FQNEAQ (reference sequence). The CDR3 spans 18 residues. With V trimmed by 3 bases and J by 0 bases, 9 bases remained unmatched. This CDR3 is CASSLGSGGIGSTDTQYF. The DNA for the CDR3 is TGTGCCAGCAGCTTGGGTAGCGGGGGGATTGGGAGCACAGATACGCAGTATTTT.

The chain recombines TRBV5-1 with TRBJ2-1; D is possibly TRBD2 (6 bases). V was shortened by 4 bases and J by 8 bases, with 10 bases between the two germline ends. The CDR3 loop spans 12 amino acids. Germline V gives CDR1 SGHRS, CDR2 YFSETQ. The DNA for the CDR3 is TGCGCCAGCAGCCCGCCGGGGGATGAGCAGTTCTTC. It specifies CASSPPGDEQFF.

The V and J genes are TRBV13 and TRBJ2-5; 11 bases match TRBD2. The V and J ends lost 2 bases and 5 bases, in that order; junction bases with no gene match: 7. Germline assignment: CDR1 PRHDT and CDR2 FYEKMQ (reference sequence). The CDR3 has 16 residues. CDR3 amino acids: CASSLTSGSGRETQYF. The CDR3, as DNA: TGTGCCAGCAGCTTAACTAGCGGGAGTGGGCGGGAGACCCAGTACTTC.

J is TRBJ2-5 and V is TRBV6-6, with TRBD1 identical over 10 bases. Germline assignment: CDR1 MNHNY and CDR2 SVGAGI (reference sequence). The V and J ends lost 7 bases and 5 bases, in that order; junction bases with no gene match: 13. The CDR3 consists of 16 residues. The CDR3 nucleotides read TGTGCCAGCACCTCCGGACAGGGGGGTCTCTCGGAGACCCAGTACTTC. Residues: CASTSGQGGLSETQYF.

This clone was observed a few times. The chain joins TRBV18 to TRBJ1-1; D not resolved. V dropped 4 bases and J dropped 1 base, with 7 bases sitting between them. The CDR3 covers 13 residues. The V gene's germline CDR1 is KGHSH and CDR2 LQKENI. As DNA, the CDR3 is TGTGCCAGCTCACGGCAGGCGAACACTGAAGCTTTCTTT. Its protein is CASSRQANTEAFF.

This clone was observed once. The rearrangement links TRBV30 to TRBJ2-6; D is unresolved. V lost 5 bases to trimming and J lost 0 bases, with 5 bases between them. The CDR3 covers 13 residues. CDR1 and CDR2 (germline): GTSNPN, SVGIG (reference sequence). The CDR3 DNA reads TGTGCCTGGGATAGCTCTGGGGCCAACGTCCTGACTTTC. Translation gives CAWDSSGANVLTF.

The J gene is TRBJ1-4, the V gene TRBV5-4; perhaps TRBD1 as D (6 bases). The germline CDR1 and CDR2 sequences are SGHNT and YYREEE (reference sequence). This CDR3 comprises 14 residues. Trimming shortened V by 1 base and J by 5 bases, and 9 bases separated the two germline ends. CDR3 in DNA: TGTGCCAGCAGCTTGACAGGGTCAAATGAAAAACTGTTTTTT. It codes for CASSLTGSNEKLFF.

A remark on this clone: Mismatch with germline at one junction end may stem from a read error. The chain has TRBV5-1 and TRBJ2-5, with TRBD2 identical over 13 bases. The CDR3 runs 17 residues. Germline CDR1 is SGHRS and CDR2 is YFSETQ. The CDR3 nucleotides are TGCGCCAGCAGATTGGGACTAGCGGGATTACGGCAAGAGACCCAGTACTTC. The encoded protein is CASRLGLAGLRQETQYF.

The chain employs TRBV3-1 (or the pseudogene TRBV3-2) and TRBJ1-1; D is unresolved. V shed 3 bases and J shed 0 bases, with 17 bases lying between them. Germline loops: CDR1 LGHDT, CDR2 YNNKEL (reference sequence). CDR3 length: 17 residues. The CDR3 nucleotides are TGTGCCAGCAGCCACCAGGCGTCGTTTTACATGAACACTGAAGCTTTCTTT. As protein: CASSHQASFYMNTEAFF.

The CDR3 is CASSSGTTNEKLFF. CDR3 coding DNA: TGTGCCAGCAGCTCAGGCACAACTAATGAAAAACTGTTTTTT. The V and J genes are TRBV7-8 and TRBJ1-4, with D unclear. Per germline, CDR1 SGHVS and CDR2 FQNEAQ. V was cut by 4 bases and J by 0 bases, with 6 bases left in between. The CDR3 has 14 residues.

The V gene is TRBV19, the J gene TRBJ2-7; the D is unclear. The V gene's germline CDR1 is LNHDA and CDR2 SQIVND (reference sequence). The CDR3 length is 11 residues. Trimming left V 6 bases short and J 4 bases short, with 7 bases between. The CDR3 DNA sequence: TGTGCCAGTAGGTCAGCGTACGAGCAGTACTTC. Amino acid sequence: CASRSAYEQYF.

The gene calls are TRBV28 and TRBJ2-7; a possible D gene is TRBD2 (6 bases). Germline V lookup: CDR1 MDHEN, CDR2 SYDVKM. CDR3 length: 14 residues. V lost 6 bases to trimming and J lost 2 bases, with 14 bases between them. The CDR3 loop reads CASRSGSGTYEQYF. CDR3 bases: TGTGCCAGCAGGTCGGGTAGCGGCACCTACGAGCAGTACTTC.

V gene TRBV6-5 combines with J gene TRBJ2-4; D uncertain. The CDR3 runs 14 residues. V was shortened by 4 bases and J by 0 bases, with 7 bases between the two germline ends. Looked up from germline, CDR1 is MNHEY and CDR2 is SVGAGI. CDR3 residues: CASSFGLAKNIQYF. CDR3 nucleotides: TGTGCCAGCAGTTTCGGGTTAGCCAAAAACATTCAGTACTTC.

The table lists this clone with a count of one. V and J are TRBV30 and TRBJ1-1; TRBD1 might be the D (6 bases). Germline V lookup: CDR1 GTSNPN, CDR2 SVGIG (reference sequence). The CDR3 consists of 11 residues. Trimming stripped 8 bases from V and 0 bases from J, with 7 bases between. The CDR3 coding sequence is TGTGCCGGGACAATGAACACTGAAGCTTTCTTT. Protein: CAGTMNTEAFF. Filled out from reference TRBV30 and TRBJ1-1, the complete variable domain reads SQTIHQWPATLVQPVGSPLSLECTVEGTSNPNLYWYRQAAGRGLQLLFYSVGIGQISSEVPQNLSASRPQDRQFILSSKKLLLSDSGFYLCAGTMNTEAFFGQGTRLTVV.

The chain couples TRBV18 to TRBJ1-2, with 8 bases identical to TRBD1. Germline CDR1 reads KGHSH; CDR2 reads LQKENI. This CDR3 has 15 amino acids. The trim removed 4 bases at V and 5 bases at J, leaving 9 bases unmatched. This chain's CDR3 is CASSLPGQAMYGYTF. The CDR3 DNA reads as TGTGCCAGCTCACTGCCGGGACAGGCAATGTATGGCTACACCTTC.

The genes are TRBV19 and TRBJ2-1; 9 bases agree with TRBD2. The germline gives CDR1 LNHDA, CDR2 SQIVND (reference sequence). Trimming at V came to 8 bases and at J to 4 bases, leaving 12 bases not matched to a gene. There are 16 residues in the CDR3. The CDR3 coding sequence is TGTGCCAGTGCCGAGGCGGCTAGCGGGAAATACAATGAGCAGTTCTTC. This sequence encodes CASAEAASGKYNEQFF.

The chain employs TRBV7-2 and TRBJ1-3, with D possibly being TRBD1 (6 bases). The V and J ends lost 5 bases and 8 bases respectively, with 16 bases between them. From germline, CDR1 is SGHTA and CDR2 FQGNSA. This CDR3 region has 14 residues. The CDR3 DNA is TGTGCCAGCAGCCCCTCCAGGGGCAGTCACACCATATATTTT. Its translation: CASSPSRGSHTIYF.

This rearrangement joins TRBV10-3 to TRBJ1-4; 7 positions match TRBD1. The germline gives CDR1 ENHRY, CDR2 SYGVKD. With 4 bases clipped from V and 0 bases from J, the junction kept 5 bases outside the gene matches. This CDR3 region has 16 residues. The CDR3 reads CAISATQGATNEKLFF. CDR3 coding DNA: TGTGCCATCAGTGCAACCCAGGGGGCAACTAATGAAAAACTGTTTTTT.

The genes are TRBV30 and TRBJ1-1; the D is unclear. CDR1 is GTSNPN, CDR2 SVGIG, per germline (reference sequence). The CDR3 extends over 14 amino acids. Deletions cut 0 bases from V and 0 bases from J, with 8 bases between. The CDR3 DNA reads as TGTGCCTGGAGTGTTACAGCCATGAACACTGAAGCTTTCTTT. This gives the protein CAWSVTAMNTEAFF.

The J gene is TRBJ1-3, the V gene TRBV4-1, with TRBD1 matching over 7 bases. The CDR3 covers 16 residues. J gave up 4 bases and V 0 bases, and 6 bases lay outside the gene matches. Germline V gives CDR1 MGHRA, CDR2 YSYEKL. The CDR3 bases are TGCGCCAGCAGCCAAGATGAGGGGGCTTGGGGAAACACCATATATTTT. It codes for CASSQDEGAWGNTIYF.

The CDR3 DNA is TGTGCCAGCAGTGAAGATGCTGGACAGGGGGGGTACGAGCAGTACTTC. Encoded protein: CASSEDAGQGGYEQYF. The chain joins TRBV6-1 to TRBJ2-7; 10 bases map to TRBD1. Per germline, CDR1 MNHNS and CDR2 SASEGT. This CDR3 contains 16 residues. Germline trimming cut 1 base from V and 4 bases from J; bases unmatched to any gene: 7.

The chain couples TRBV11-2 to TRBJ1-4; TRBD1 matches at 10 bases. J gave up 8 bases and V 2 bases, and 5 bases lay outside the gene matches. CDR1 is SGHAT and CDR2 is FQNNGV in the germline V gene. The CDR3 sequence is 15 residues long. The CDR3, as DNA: TGTGCCAGCAGCTTAACGACAGGGGGCGACGAAAAACTGTTTTTT. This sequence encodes CASSLTTGGDEKLFF. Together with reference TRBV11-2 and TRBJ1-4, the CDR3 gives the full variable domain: EAGVAQSPRYKIIEKRQSVAFWCNPISGHATLYWYQQILGQGPKLLIQFQNNGVVDDSQLPKDRFSAERLKGVDSTLKIQPAKLEDSAVYLCASSLTTGGDEKLFFGSGTQLSVL.

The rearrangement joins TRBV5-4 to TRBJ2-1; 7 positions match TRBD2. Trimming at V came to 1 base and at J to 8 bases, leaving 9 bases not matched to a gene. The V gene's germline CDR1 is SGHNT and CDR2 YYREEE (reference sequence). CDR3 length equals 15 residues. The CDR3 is CASSLRRGRGDEQFF. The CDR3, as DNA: TGTGCCAGCAGCTTGCGTCGAGGTCGGGGGGATGAGCAGTTCTTC.

The CDR3 DNA is TGTGCCACCAGCAGAGATAGGAACAGGGCAGAGGGCTACACCTTC. This gives the protein CATSRDRNRAEGYTF. The chain combines TRBV15 with TRBJ1-2; possibly TRBD1 for D (6 bases). V lost 0 bases and J 8 bases, leaving 16 bases between the germline ends. Germline loops: CDR1 LNHNV, CDR2 YYDKDF (reference sequence). The CDR3 sequence is 15 residues long.

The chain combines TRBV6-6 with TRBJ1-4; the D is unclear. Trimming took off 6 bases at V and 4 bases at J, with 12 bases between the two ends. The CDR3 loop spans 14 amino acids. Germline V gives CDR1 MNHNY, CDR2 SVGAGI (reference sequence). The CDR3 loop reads CASSLVGGNEKLFF. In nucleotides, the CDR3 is TGTGCCAGCAGCCTCGTAGGAGGTAATGAAAAACTGTTTTTT.